Described below is a single TCR beta chain sequence and its context. Its matching antigen is unknown. The data are from a study of radiotherapy plus CTLA-4 blockade in lung cancer. Study information: Among all patients, about 19% showed objective responses, while about 30% had disease control.

Here immunoSEQ multiplex PCR was the method, and the copy in TCRdb shows in-frame clones only, minus some. The sample shows some 100,000 clones, about 80% of them seen only once. Study-level findings and limits: Peripheral blood showed expansion of tumor-derived TCR clones after radiotherapy and ipilimumab. Early clone dynamics of blood T cells, plus interferon-beta, reportedly predicted response best.

The V and J ends lost 4 bases and 3 bases, in that order; junction bases with no gene match: 9. CDR1 is SNHLY and CDR2 is FYNNEI in the germline V gene. The CDR3 runs to 16 residues. This chain uses TRBV2 with TRBJ2-5; 9 positions agree with TRBD1. The sample was peripheral blood, taken from a patient treated with radiotherapy plus ipilimumab. This receptor was identified in a human donor with non-small cell lung cancer that progressed on radiotherapy plus ipilimumab. Here the CDR3 reads CASSGPPQGAKETQYF. In DNA, the CDR3 is TGTGCCAGCAGTGGACCCCCACAGGGGGCGAAAGAGACCCAGTACTTC.